This is a list of T cell receptor beta chains from one sample in a study of shared clonotypes between healthy human individuals. Only in-frame clones appear in the TCRdb table, and some are missing; sequencing was by immunoSEQ multiplex PCR. In the table there are about 1.5 million clones, 95% to 99% of which are singletons. The material sequenced was naive CD4+ T cells sorted from blood. All receptors derive from a man aged 30 to 45 in good health. The CDR3 runs from the conserved cysteine through the conserved F or W. Each record gives: D gene, V gene, clone size, J gene, CDR3 DNA, CDR3 protein. A D gene is named only where the DNA matches it firmly. The listing skips clone size in some rows; elsewhere it reads once, few, many or a size class.

TRBD2,TRBV11-3,.,TRBJ2-1,TGTGCCAGCAGCGGACAGCGGGAGGACAATGAGCAGTTCTTC,CASSGQREDNEQFF
TRBD2,TRBV5-8,.,TRBJ2-2,TGTGCCAGCAGCAGACTAGCGGGAGCATCGGGGGAGCTGTTTTTT,CASSRLAGASGELFF
.,TRBV7-9,.,TRBJ2-7,TGTGCCAGCAGCTTAGGTCGCGGCTACGAGCAGTACTTC,CASSLGRGYEQYF
.,TRBV28,.,TRBJ2-2,TGTGCCAGCAGTCCACCGAAGAGGGGGTTCACCGGGGAGCTGTTTTTT,CASSPPKRGFTGELFF
.,TRBV6-5,.,TRBJ2-1,TGTGCCAGCAGTTACTCGGCCGAAGCTTCTAATGAGCAGTTCTTC,CASSYSAEASNEQFF
.,TRBV19,few,TRBJ1-1,TGTGCCAGTAGTATAAAGGGAACTGAAGCTTTCTTT,CASSIKGTEAFF
TRBD2,TRBV5-1,.,TRBJ2-7,TGCGCCAGCGGCGGGGGTACTACCTACGAGCAGTACTTC,CASGGGTTYEQYF
TRBD1,TRBV6-5,.,TRBJ1-3,TGTGCCAGCAGTCGCCAGGGGGTCTTTGGAAACACCATATATTTT,CASSRQGVFGNTIYF
.,TRBV9,.,TRBJ1-1,TGTGCCAGCAGCCCCTCCGGGATTGGGCACACTGAAGCTTTCTTT,CASSPSGIGHTEAFF
.,TRBV4-1,.,TRBJ2-7,TGCGCCAGCAGCCGAGAGCAGAGGAGCTCCTACGAGCAGTACTTC,CASSREQRSSYEQYF
TRBD2,TRBV6-4,once,TRBJ2-1,TGTGCCAGCAGTGCTACTAGCGGGAGTTATGAGCAGTTCTTC,CASSATSGSYEQFF
.,TRBV19,.,TRBJ2-2,TGTGCCAGTAGTCGGGTTTCACCCGGGGAGCTGTTTTTT,CASSRVSPGELFF
.,TRBV4-1,.,TRBJ1-2,TGCGCCAGCCAGGGACCGGGTGGCTACACCTTC,CASQGPGGYTF
.,TRBV28,.,TRBJ2-7,TGTGCCAGCAGTTTACCTATAGGGTCGCACGAGCAGTACTTC,CASSLPIGSHEQYF
.,TRBV6-5,.,TRBJ2-7,TGTGCCAGCAGTTACGGCAGGGGCCATACCTACGAGCAGTACTTC,CASSYGRGHTYEQYF
TRBD2,TRBV6-1,.,TRBJ2-1,TGTGCCAGCAACCTAGCGGGACTCCTTAACAATGAGCAGTTCTTC,CASNLAGLLNNEQFF
.,TRBV9,.,TRBJ1-5,TGTGCCAGCAGCGCGGGAGCTCAGCCCCAGCATTTT,CASSAGAQPQHF
TRBD2,TRBV5-6,.,TRBJ2-3,TGTGCCAGCAGCTTGGCCGGGAGGGATGGCGCAGATACGCAGTATTTT,CASSLAGRDGADTQYF
TRBD1,TRBV29-1,.,TRBJ2-7,TGCAGCGCAGGACAGGCGAGCTCCTACGAGCAGTACTTC,CSAGQASSYEQYF
.,TRBV6-5,.,TRBJ2-1,TGTGCCAGCAGTCCCCAGGGAAATGAGCAGTTCTTC,CASSPQGNEQFF
.,TRBV19,.,TRBJ2-1,TGTGCCAGTAGAATAGGGGGGCTAGCCAGAGTCAATGAGCAGTTCTTC,CASRIGGLARVNEQFF
.,TRBV15,.,TRBJ2-5,TGTGCCACCAGCACCCGTCAGGCGGAGACCCAGTACTTC,CATSTRQAETQYF
.,TRBV11-2,.,TRBJ1-1,TGTGCCAGCAGCTGGGGGAGGATACCGAACACTGAAGCTTTCTTT,CASSWGRIPNTEAFF
TRBD2,TRBV11-2,.,TRBJ2-1,TGTGCCAGCAGCTTTTTAGCGGGAGGTCGGGATGAGCAGTTCTTC,CASSFLAGGRDEQFF
TRBD1,TRBV19,.,TRBJ1-2,TGTGCCAGTAGTCTGACCCGGGACAGGGGAAGAAATGGCTACACCTTC,CASSLTRDRGRNGYTF
.,TRBV30,.,TRBJ2-4,TGTGCCTGGAGAGATTGGAGGGGCAGTCTAGCCAAAAACATTCAGTACTTC,CAWRDWRGSLAKNIQYF
.,TRBV2,.,TRBJ2-2,TGTGCCAGCAACCAGGGCCCGGCCGGGGAGCTGTTTTTT,CASNQGPAGELFF
TRBD2,TRBV5-5,.,TRBJ2-5,TGTGCCAGCAGCTTAGCGGGGGTCGAGACCCAGTACTTC,CASSLAGVETQYF
.,TRBV7-2,.,TRBJ2-5,TGTGCCAGCAGCATCAAGGGGTTCCAAGAGACCCAGTACTTC,CASSIKGFQETQYF
.,TRBV18,.,TRBJ2-2,TGTGCCAGCTCGGATATGGACAGCTCCCTAACCGGGGAGCTGTTTTTT,CASSDMDSSLTGELFF
TRBD2,TRBV9,.,TRBJ2-1,TGTGCCAGCAGCCCACCGGGACTAGCGGGAGTCGGTGAGCAGTTCTTC,CASSPPGLAGVGEQFF
.,TRBV19,.,TRBJ2-6,TGTGCCAGTAGTACCAGGGTCCCCTCTAAGGGGGGGGCCAACGTCCTGACTTTC,CASSTRVPSKGGANVLTF
.,TRBV5-5,.,TRBJ1-2,TGTGCCAGCAGCTTGGGTCGGAACTATGGCTACACCTTC,CASSLGRNYGYTF
.,TRBV5-1,.,TRBJ2-3,TGCGCCAGCAGCCACGGGGGAGATGCCACAGATACGCAGTATTTT,CASSHGGDATDTQYF
.,TRBV10-3,.,TRBJ2-7,TGTGCCATCGGTAAGGAACAGGGCTACGAGCAGTACTTC,CAIGKEQGYEQYF
.,TRBV29-1,.,TRBJ2-5,TGCAGCGTTGCGAGATCTAGGCAAGAGACCCAGTACTTC,CSVARSRQETQYF
.,TRBV5-1,once,TRBJ2-5,TGCGCCAGCACCTTGACAGGTTCACCGGAGACCCAGTACTTC,CASTLTGSPETQYF
.,TRBV5-1,.,TRBJ2-1,TGCGCCAGCAGCGCCGCCCTAGTGGAGCATGAGCAGTTCTTC,CASSAALVEHEQFF
TRBD1,TRBV18,.,TRBJ1-5,TGTGCCAGCTCAACGGCCGGGACAGGTGGTAATCAGCCCCAGCATTTT,CASSTAGTGGNQPQHF